One and the same sample provided the 12 T cell receptor beta chains below, sequenced in a study of T cells after yellow fever vaccination. TCRdb analysed the 5' RACE reads with MiXCR anew, one entry per CDR3 protein. The sample gives about 330,000 distinct CDR3 sequences, around 8.1% of which show up once; approximately 16% is in the top ten. The source was PBMCs, collected more than 40 days after the first yellow fever vaccination. Receptors originate from a young man who received the YFV17D yellow fever vaccine.

This rearrangement joins TRBV20-1 to TRBJ1-2; no clear D gene. Germline V gives CDR1 DFQATT, CDR2 SNEGSKA (reference sequence). CDR3 length: 14 residues. The V gene lost 6 bases and the J gene lost 2 bases, with 16 bases spanning the gap. CDR3 nucleotide sequence: TGCAGTGCCCGCTCGGCAGCCACGAACTATGGCTACACCTTC. This sequence encodes CSARSAATNYGYTF.

The V call is TRBV6-1, the J call TRBJ1-1, with 7 bases fitting TRBD1. In germline, CDR1 is MNHNS, CDR2 SASEGT. With V trimmed by 8 bases and J by 2 bases, 8 bases remained unmatched. The CDR3 is 14 amino acids. Here the CDR3 DNA reads TGTGCCAGCCAGGGGGTCTTTTTTAACACTGAAGCTTTCTTT. As protein: CASQGVFFNTEAFF.

In its sample, this clonotype was seen a few times. This chain joins TRBV10-3 and TRBJ2-2; D is possibly TRBD1 (5 bases). This CDR3 contains 14 residues. CDR1 and CDR2 from the germline V gene are ENHRY and SYGVKD. V lost 6 bases, J lost 1 base, and 9 bases lay in between. The CDR3 nucleotides are TGTGCCATCAGACTGACAGAGAACACCGGGGAGCTGTTTTTT. Its protein product is CAIRLTENTGELFF.

V usage is TRBV20-1 and J usage is TRBJ1-4; tentative D call: TRBD1 (5 bases). Per the germline V gene, CDR1 is DFQATT and CDR2 is SNEGSKA (reference sequence). The CDR3 runs to 16 residues. Trimming took 0 bases from V and 8 from J, leaving 19 bases between them. CDR3: CSARDNGDGVREKLFF. The CDR3 DNA sequence: TGCAGTGCTAGAGATAATGGGGACGGCGTGCGCGAAAAACTGTTTTTT.

In this sample, this clonotype turned up a few times. CDR3 loop: CASSFWSTEETQYF. In DNA, the CDR3 is TGCGCCAGCAGCTTTTGGTCAACCGAAGAGACCCAGTACTTC. The chain combines TRBV5-1 with TRBJ2-5; no reliable D call. This CDR3 contains 14 residues. Trimming removed 2 bases from V and 3 bases from J, with 11 bases in between. Per germline, CDR1 SGHRS and CDR2 YFSETQ.

Note on this clonotype: Compared with germline, one end of the junction differs, possibly owing to a read error. This rearrangement joins TRBV7-2 to TRBJ1-2; D might be TRBD1 (5 bases). The CDR3 runs 12 residues. The V gene's germline CDR1 is SGHTA and CDR2 FQGNSA. In nucleotides, the CDR3 is TGTGCCAGCAGCTTAGACAGGAGGGAAGGTAGCTTC. The encoded protein is CASSLDRREGSF.

This clonotype was seen a few times. The chain couples TRBV4-2 to TRBJ2-3, with D possibly matching TRBD2 (6 bases). In germline, CDR1 is LGHNA, CDR2 YNFKEQ. The CDR3 is made up of 16 amino acids. Trimming left V 4 bases short and J 4 bases short, with 18 bases between. The CDR3 nucleotides read TGTGCCAGCAGCCCAGGGAGTGGCGGGGCCCCAGATACGCAGTATTTT. It encodes CASSPGSGGAPDTQYF.

V is TRBV28 and J is TRBJ2-5; 8 nucleotides agree with TRBD1. The CDR3 sequence is 15 residues long. V dropped 4 bases and J dropped 2; count of bases not matched to a gene: 6. CDR1 and CDR2 from the germline V gene are MDHEN and SYDVKM. This CDR3 is CASSWTGSPQETQYF. DNA of the CDR3: TGTGCCAGCAGTTGGACAGGGTCCCCACAAGAGACCCAGTACTTC.

The chain combines TRBV12-3 or TRBV12-4 with TRBJ2-3; D perhaps matches TRBD2 (5 bases). The V end was cut by 6 bases, the J end by 4 bases, with 17 bases between. The CDR3 consists of 15 residues. CDR3 nucleotide sequence: TGTGCCAGCAGCCCCGCGGGCCTCCACGCAGATACGCAGTATTTT. It yields the protein CASSPAGLHADTQYF.

The gene calls are TRBV6-1 and TRBJ2-2; 8 positions match TRBD1. V shed 6 bases, J shed 6 bases, and the junction held 6 bases outside the gene matches. The CDR3 contains 14 residues. From germline, CDR1 is MNHNS and CDR2 SASEGT. CDR3 DNA: TGTGCCAGCAGCTCATCAGGGGGCCCCGGGGAGCTGTTTTTT. It specifies CASSSSGGPGELFF.

This chain links TRBV6-2 or TRBV6-3 with TRBJ2-7; no firm D call. From germline, CDR1 is MNHEY and CDR2 SVGEGT. Trimming cost V 0 bases and J 0 bases, with 9 bases left between them. This CDR3 spans 15 amino acids. The CDR3 DNA reads as TGTGCCAGCAGTTACTCTCGGCTGAGCTCCTACGAGCAGTACGTC. This encodes CASSYSRLSSYEQYV.

This clonotype has a count of ten or more. CDR3: CASSLVGGLSTEAFF. The CDR3, as DNA: TGTGCCAGCAGCTTAGTCGGGGGTCTTTCTACTGAAGCTTTCTTT. The chain is built from TRBV7-2 and TRBJ1-1; D may be TRBD1 (5 bases). Germline-derived CDR1 and CDR2 are SGHTA and FQGNSA. The CDR3 runs to 15 residues. Trimming removed 1 base from V and 5 bases from J, with 14 bases in between.